This T cell receptor (beta chain) was documented in a study of CD8+CD57+ T cells in acquired aplastic anemia. Study at large: CD4+ and CD8+ cells, once sorted, gave DNA averaging around 3.2 ug.

The authors sequenced patients whose flow cytometry had shown CD8+CD57+ cell expansion. Severe acquired aplastic anemia was present in all patients. Untreated patients provided the blood samples, with no therapy given before sampling. This clonotype was recorded once. V was shortened by 3 bases and J by 9 bases, with 15 bases between the two germline ends. Germline V lookup: CDR1 MRHNA, CDR2 SNTAGT. The CDR3 extends over 14 amino acids. Genomic DNA templated the TCR beta VDJ and CDR3 profiling. TCRdb reprocessed the reads via MiXCR and lists one record per CDR3 protein. The sample records 450,000 to 600,000 distinct CDR3 sequences, over 25% being singletons.

This receptor was taken from a human donor with aplastic anemia. V usage is TRBV6-4 and J usage is TRBJ1-5; D possibly corresponds to TRBD1 (5 bases). The sample taken for sequencing was sorted CD4+, CD8+, or CD8+CD57+ T cells (not recorded which) from PBMCs. In DNA, the CDR3 is TGTGCCAGCAGTGAGTTTGGGGCCCAAGGGCCCCAGCATTTT. The encoded protein is CASSEFGAQGPQHF.